This TCR beta chain appears in the sequencing data of a study of T-cell reconstitution after alpha-beta-depleted transplantation in children. Unique molecular identifiers were incorporated when the TCRbeta library was constructed. A single record per CDR3 protein comes from TCRdb applying MiXCR to the PCR reads. The profile shows a few hundred thousand distinct CDR3 sequences, 10% of them singletons. In its sample, this clonotype was seen a few times. The CDR3 extends over 14 amino acids. CDR1 is DFQATT and CDR2 is SNEGSKA in the germline V gene (reference sequence). Trimming removed 1 base at V and 8 bases at J, with 15 bases between.

Sequencing was performed on PBMCs from the stem cell graft donor, taken from the stem cell graft. The chain carries TRBV20-1 and TRBJ1-5, with D unresolved. The source of this sequence is a human donor who donated a stem cell graft to a child with acute lymphoblastic leukemia. DNA of the CDR3: TGCAGTGCTAGAGCCGGGGAGGGTTTAGAGCCCCAGCATTTT. This encodes CSARAGEGLEPQHF.